These 27 T cell receptor beta chains share one sample of origin, sequenced in a study of radiotherapy plus CTLA-4 blockade in lung cancer. Assay: immunoSEQ multiplex PCR; the TCRdb copy retains only in-frame clones and omits some. The sample yields 60,000 to 75,000 clones, 70% to 80% seen once. Sequencing used peripheral blood, obtained from a patient treated with radiotherapy plus ipilimumab. These receptors all come from a human donor with non-small cell lung cancer whose response to radiotherapy plus ipilimumab could not be evaluated. Some clones in this sample may be carry-over from other donors' samples.

The V gene is TRBV7-6, the J gene TRBJ1-2; the D is unclear. Deletions cut 6 bases from V and 3 bases from J, with 17 bases between. Germline V gene data show CDR1 as SGHVS and CDR2 as FNYEAQ. The CDR3 spans 15 residues. The CDR3 loop is CASSPSRSGHYGYTF. In DNA, the CDR3 is TGTGCCAGCAGTCCAAGCCGGAGCGGACACTATGGCTACACCTTC.

The chain combines TRBV7-9 with TRBJ2-7; D remains ambiguous. Germline CDR1 and CDR2: SEHNR and FQNEAQ (reference sequence). The CDR3 loop spans 13 amino acids. Trimming took off 8 bases at V and 4 bases at J, with 15 bases between the two ends. The CDR3 region has the DNA TGTGCCAGCGCGAACGGTGAGGTTTACGAGCAGTACTTC. Translation gives CASANGEVYEQYF. Combining the CDR3 with reference TRBV7-9 and TRBJ2-7 gives the whole variable domain DTGVSQNPRHKITKRGQNVTFRCDPISEHNRLYWYRQTLGQGPEFLTYFQNEAQLEKSRLLSDRFSAERPKGSFSTLEIQRTEQGDSAMYLCASANGEVYEQYFGPGTRLTVT.

J is TRBJ2-1 and V is TRBV4-3; 13 bases map to TRBD2. V was clipped by 0 bases and J by 10 bases; unmatched bases: 6. CDR1 is LGHNA, CDR2 YSLEER, per germline. This CDR3 region has 16 residues. The CDR3 sequence is CASSQDAGLAGWEQFF. In nucleotides, the CDR3 is TGCGCCAGCAGCCAAGATGCGGGACTAGCGGGATGGGAGCAGTTCTTC.

V gene TRBV7-8 combines with J gene TRBJ2-5; TRBD2 agrees at 8 bases. The V segment lost 3 bases and the J segment 7 bases; nucleotides outside the gene matches: 7. Germline V gives CDR1 SGHVS, CDR2 FQNEAQ. CDR3 length: 14 residues. CDR3 DNA sequence: TGTGCCAGCAGCTTGCAAGGTAGCGGGGCGACCCAGTACTTC. This codes for CASSLQGSGATQYF.

This clone has only one observation. The V call is TRBV4-3, the J call TRBJ2-7; 8 bases map to TRBD1. The CDR3 is 18 residues long. The germline V gene has CDR1 LGHNA and CDR2 YSLEER. The ends lost 4 bases at V and 0 bases at J; junction bases unmatched: 14. The CDR3 spells CASSLDPFLGTGSYEQYF. In DNA, the CDR3 is TGCGCCAGCAGCCTCGACCCTTTCCTCGGGACAGGCTCCTACGAGCAGTACTTC.

Regarding this clone: Other DNA sequences in the sample encode the same CDR3. The chain recombines TRBV28 with TRBJ2-5; D remains unclear. Trimming took 1 base from V and 5 from J, leaving 5 bases between them. Germline V gives CDR1 MDHEN, CDR2 SYDVKM. This CDR3 is 12 amino acids long. CDR3 in amino acids: CASSLYRETQYF. The CDR3 DNA is TGTGCCAGCAGTTTATACCGGGAGACCCAGTACTTC.

The V call is TRBV15, the J call TRBJ2-5; 10 nucleotides align to TRBD1. Per germline, CDR1 LNHNV and CDR2 YYDKDF (reference sequence). Unmatched junction bases numbered 11, after V lost 5 bases and J lost 11 bases. The CDR3 contains 14 residues. This chain's CDR3 is CATSRWGQGKEQYF. The CDR3 nucleotides read TGTGCCACCAGCCGGTGGGGACAGGGGAAGGAGCAGTACTTC.

V usage is TRBV5-1 and J usage is TRBJ2-2; the D gene is possibly TRBD1 (6 bases). V lost 4 bases to trimming and J lost 5 bases, with 15 bases between them. Germline-derived CDR1 and CDR2 are SGHRS and YFSETQ. CDR3 length equals 15 residues. CDR3 nucleotide sequence: TGCGCCAGCAGCCTGGTGGGGGCGAGGACCGGGGAGCTGTTTTTT. Amino acid sequence: CASSLVGARTGELFF.

V is TRBV7-8 and J is TRBJ1-5; D unresolved. V was cut by 2 bases and J by 4 bases, with 3 bases left in between. CDR3 length equals 12 residues. Germline CDR1 SGHVS, CDR2 FQNEAQ. The CDR3, as DNA: TGTGCCAGCAGCTTATCTAATCAGCCCCAGCATTTT. This translates into CASSLSNQPQHF.

This clone was recorded a few times. This sequence joins TRBV4-3 and TRBJ1-3; 7 positions agree with TRBD1. The V segment lost 5 bases and the J segment 0 bases; nucleotides outside the gene matches: 4. CDR1 and CDR2 from the germline V gene are LGHNA and YSLEER. This CDR3 is built from 15 residues. The CDR3 nucleotides are TGCGCCAGCAGCGCCCACAGGGGCTCTGGAAACACCATATATTTT. It is translated as CASSAHRGSGNTIYF.

This clone was observed a few times. The gene calls are TRBV29-1 and TRBJ2-5; 7 nucleotides agree with TRBD2. The V segment lost 0 bases and the J segment 1 base; nucleotides outside the gene matches: 11. From germline, CDR1 is SQVTM and CDR2 ANQGSEA. The CDR3 length is 17 residues. The CDR3 sequence is CSVEEWSLAETQETQYF. The DNA of the CDR3 is TGCAGCGTTGAAGAATGGTCGCTAGCGGAAACCCAAGAGACCCAGTACTTC. The variable domain in full, with the rest retrieved from reference TRBV29-1 and TRBJ2-5, is SAVISQKPSRDICQRGTSLTIQCQVDSQVTMMFWYRQQPGQSLTLIATANQGSEATYESGFVIDKFPISRPNLTFSTLTVSNMSPEDSSIYLCSVEEWSLAETQETQYFGPGTRLLVL.

The chain recombines TRBV5-1 with TRBJ1-2; TRBD1 aligns across 8 bases. Per germline, CDR1 SGHRS and CDR2 YFSETQ. V was clipped by 1 base and J by 2 bases; unmatched bases: 4. The CDR3 length is 15 residues. The DNA of the CDR3 is TGCGCCAGCAGCTTGACAGGGGGTCAGAACTATGGCTACACCTTC. Translated: CASSLTGGQNYGYTF.

This clone was counted a single time. Other nucleotide sequences in the sample specify the same CDR3. The chain uses TRBV6-5 and TRBJ2-7; 9 bases line up with TRBD1. The CDR3 sequence is 15 residues long. J was trimmed by 2 bases and V by 6 bases; bases with no gene match: 8. The germline V gene has CDR1 MNHEY and CDR2 SVGAGI. The CDR3: CASRGGTGNAYEQYF. The CDR3 nucleotides read TGTGCCAGCAGGGGCGGGACAGGGAATGCCTACGAGCAGTACTTC.

The genes are TRBV7-6 and TRBJ1-2, with TRBD1 as a possible D gene (5 bases). Per the germline V gene, CDR1 is SGHVS and CDR2 is FNYEAQ. V shed 5 bases and J shed 6 bases, with 16 bases lying between them. This CDR3 has 14 amino acids. The CDR3 spells CASSPLAGLDGYTF. CDR3 bases: TGTGCCAGCAGCCCGCTCGCAGGGCTCGATGGCTACACCTTC.

V and J are TRBV6-5 and TRBJ1-1, with 7 bases fitting TRBD1. The CDR3 runs to 13 residues. Germline V gene lookup returns CDR1 MNHEY and CDR2 SVGAGI. Trimming removed 2 bases from V and 8 bases from J; junction bases left unmatched: 5. In DNA form, the CDR3 reads TGTGCCAGCAGTTACCTGGGACAGCCAGAAGCTTTCTTT. Translating gives CASSYLGQPEAFF.

J is TRBJ1-5 and V is TRBV19, with D hard to call. This CDR3 is built from 16 residues. Trimming pared 7 bases from V and 0 bases from J, leaving 16 bases between. CDR1 is LNHDA and CDR2 is SQIVND in the germline V gene (reference sequence). CDR3 bases: TGTGCCAGTACCGATCGCAGGAGCGGTAGCAATCAGCCCCAGCATTTT. The encoded protein is CASTDRRSGSNQPQHF.

This clone showed up just a few times. One end of the junction is discordant with germline, which a read error may explain. J is TRBJ2-2 and V is TRBV19; the match to TRBD1 covers 9 bases. Germline loops: CDR1 LNHDA, CDR2 SQIVND (reference sequence). The CDR3 consists of 17 residues. CDR3 DNA: TGTGCCAGTGGCTACCTGGGACAGGGAAGGAACAACGGGGAGCTGTTTTTT. This codes for CASGYLGQGRNNGELFF.

This chain joins TRBV11-2 and TRBJ2-7, with 8 bases aligning to TRBD1. V lost 4 bases and J lost 3; bases outside the gene matches: 8. This CDR3 region has 15 residues. Per the germline V gene, CDR1 is SGHAT and CDR2 is FQNNGV. This chain's CDR3 is CASSSGQTGGYEQYF. CDR3 coding DNA: TGTGCCAGCAGCTCCGGACAAACAGGGGGCTACGAGCAGTACTTC.

This rearrangement joins TRBV7-2 to TRBJ2-5, with a possible D match to TRBD1 (5 bases). This CDR3 region has 13 residues. Between the trimmed V and J ends, which lost 5 bases and 6 bases, there was a span of 13 bases. Germline CDR1 and CDR2: SGHTA and FQGNSA. CDR3 region: CASSPDIIQTQYF. CDR3 nucleotide sequence: TGTGCCAGCAGCCCGGACATTATACAGACCCAGTACTTC. Full variable domain (outside the CDR3, taken from reference TRBV7-2 and TRBJ2-5): GAGVSQSPSNKVTEKGKDVELRCDPISGHTALYWYRQSLGQGLEFLIYFQGNSAPDKSGLPSDRFSAERTGGSVSTLTIQRTQQEDSAVYLCASSPDIIQTQYFGPGTRLLVL.

The rearrangement joins TRBV6-4 to TRBJ1-6; possible D gene TRBD1, 6 bases. The CDR3 runs 15 residues. Trimming removed 3 bases at V and 9 bases at J, with 15 bases between. In germline, CDR1 is MRHNA, CDR2 SNTAGT. The CDR3, as DNA: TGTGCCAGCAGTGAACAGACAGGAATGGGTTCACCCCTCCACTTT. Its protein is CASSEQTGMGSPLHF.

This clone appeared a few times. The V gene is TRBV5-5, the J gene TRBJ1-1; D may be TRBD1 (5 bases). Trimming removed 4 bases from V and 3 bases from J, with 22 bases in between. The CDR3 loop spans 17 amino acids. The germline CDR1 and CDR2 sequences are SGHKS and YYEKEE (reference sequence). The CDR3 DNA is TGTGCCAGCAGCCGGTTGGACATCACCCCGGCGCACACTGAAGCTTTCTTT. This translates into CASSRLDITPAHTEAFF.

The chain uses TRBV7-9 and TRBJ1-4, with 8 bases that match TRBD1. There are 14 residues in the CDR3. Germline V gene sequence: CDR1 SEHNR, CDR2 FQNEAQ (reference sequence). After removal of 3 bases from V and 8 bases from J, the junction contained 5 bases not matched to a gene. CDR3 protein: CASSFDRGGEKLFF. CDR3 DNA sequence: TGTGCCAGCAGCTTTGACAGGGGAGGAGAAAAACTGTTTTTT.

The CDR3 loop reads CASSFEAGGYNEQFF. The CDR3 coding sequence is TGTGCCAGCAGTTTCGAAGCGGGGGGCTACAATGAGCAGTTCTTC. The chain combines TRBV27 with TRBJ2-1, with 9 bases fitting TRBD2. This CDR3 is 15 amino acids long. Germline trimming cut 3 bases from V and 3 bases from J; bases unmatched to any gene: 3. Germline V gene sequence: CDR1 MNHEY, CDR2 SMNVEV (reference sequence).

V is TRBV2 and J is TRBJ2-1; 10 positions match TRBD2. The V gene end was trimmed by 3 bases and the J gene end by 9 bases; junction bases not matched to a gene: 5. The CDR3 has 14 amino acids. Germline V gene lookup returns CDR1 SNHLY and CDR2 FYNNEI. Written as DNA, the CDR3 is TGTGCCAGCAGTGAGCCTAGCGGGGGCGGTGAGCAGTTCTTC. It specifies CASSEPSGGGEQFF.

This chain links TRBV5-1 with TRBJ1-1, with no clear D. V was trimmed by 0 bases and J by 4 bases, leaving 13 bases between them. The V gene's germline CDR1 is SGHRS and CDR2 YFSETQ. CDR3 length: 15 amino acids. CDR3 region: CASSLDVLGGTEAFF. The CDR3 bases are TGCGCCAGCAGCTTGGATGTGTTGGGAGGCACTGAAGCTTTCTTT. The whole variable domain, filled in from reference TRBV5-1 and TRBJ1-1, reads KAGVTQTPRYLIKTRGQQVTLSCSPISGHRSVSWYQQTPGQGLQFLFEYFSETQRNKGNFPGRFSGRQFSNSRSEMNVSTLELGDSALYLCASSLDVLGGTEAFFGQGTRLTVV.

This clone was detected a few times. V gene TRBV11-2 combines with J gene TRBJ2-7; a possible D gene is TRBD2 (6 bases). Germline V gene lookup returns CDR1 SGHAT and CDR2 FQNNGV. Trimming shortened V by 1 base and J by 3 bases, and 16 bases separated the two germline ends. The CDR3 is 16 amino acids. CDR3 residues: CASSLADTSGFYEQYF. The CDR3 DNA reads TGTGCCAGCAGCTTAGCAGACACCAGCGGGTTCTACGAGCAGTACTTC.

This clone appeared a few times. This CDR3 is CASSPATENTEAFF. The CDR3 DNA reads TGTGCCAGCAGCCCCGCGACAGAAAACACTGAAGCTTTCTTT. V usage is TRBV7-2 and J usage is TRBJ1-1, with D perhaps TRBD1 (5 bases). Germline CDR1 is SGHTA and CDR2 is FQGNSA. The CDR3 extends over 14 amino acids. V lost 5 bases and J lost 2, with 12 bases in between.